This is a list of T cell receptor beta chains from one sample in a study of radiotherapy plus CTLA-4 blockade in lung cancer. Here immunoSEQ multiplex PCR was the method, and the copy in TCRdb shows in-frame clones only, minus some. Found here are tens of thousands of clones, around nine tenths of them singletons; the top ten hold less than 9%. The sample was peripheral blood, taken from a patient treated with radiotherapy plus ipilimumab. The receptor set was obtained from a human donor with non-small cell lung cancer whose response to radiotherapy plus ipilimumab could not be evaluated. CDR3s include the opening cysteine and the closing phenylalanine or tryptophan. A D gene is named only where the DNA matches it firmly. Some rows mark clone size as missing; the rest say once, few, many or name a class of expanded clone.

cdr3_aa cdr3_nt j_call cdr3_length d_call v_call clone_size
CASSLWGDSSYEQYF TGTGCCAGCAGTTTATGGGGGGACTCCAGCTACGAGCAGTACTTC TRBJ2-7 15 . TRBV28 .
CASGSGSYEQYF TGTGCCAGCGGGTCAGGATCCTACGAGCAGTACTTC TRBJ2-7 12 . TRBV6-1 .
CASSLDAGTGGAQGGYTF TGTGCCAGCAGCTTAGACGCCGGGACAGGGGGCGCCCAAGGGGGCTACACCTTC TRBJ1-2 18 TRBD1 TRBV7-6 .
CASSLGGGIKNEQFF TGCGCCAGCAGCTTGGGCGGGGGGATTAAGAATGAGCAGTTCTTC TRBJ2-1 15 TRBD2 TRBV5-1 once
CASSIRSGAGNTIYF TGTGCCAGTAGTATAAGGTCAGGGGCCGGAAACACCATATATTTT TRBJ1-3 15 . TRBV19 .
CAKGRGRQETQYF TGTGCCAAGGGGCGCGGGAGACAAGAGACCCAGTACTTC TRBJ2-5 13 TRBD2 TRBV2 .
CASSTTSGRSDTQYF TGTGCCAGCAGCACGACTAGCGGGAGATCAGATACGCAGTATTTT TRBJ2-3 15 . TRBV21-1 .
CASSVELLRTGTDTQYF TGTGCCAGCAGCGTAGAACTCCTTCGTACCGGCACAGATACGCAGTATTTT TRBJ2-3 17 . TRBV9 .
CASSPQGSWDTQYF TGTGCCAGCTCCCCACAGGGATCCTGGGATACGCAGTATTTT TRBJ2-3 14 . TRBV7-9 .
CASSFVSLNEQFF TGTGCCAGCAGTTTCGTTTCCCTGAATGAGCAGTTCTTC TRBJ2-1 13 . TRBV6-6 .
CASSLALFIGEQFF TGTGCCAGCAGCTTAGCGCTATTTATCGGTGAGCAGTTCTTC TRBJ2-1 14 . TRBV7-2 .
CASSSSGGVLNQPQHF TGTGCCAGCAGCAGCTCAGGAGGGGTGCTGAATCAGCCCCAGCATTTT TRBJ1-5 16 . TRBV7-8 .
CASSLQTSGREDTQYF TGTGCCAGCAGTTTACAGACTAGCGGGAGGGAGGATACGCAGTATTTT TRBJ2-3 16 TRBD2 TRBV28 .
CASSLSITGLDGYTF TGTGCCAGCAGCTTGTCTATTACAGGATTAGATGGCTACACCTTC TRBJ1-2 15 . TRBV5-6 .
CASSRTGWTITDTQYF TGTGCCAGCTCCCGGACAGGGTGGACTATTACAGATACGCAGTATTTT TRBJ2-3 16 TRBD1 TRBV27 .
CASSQGTGRETQYF TGCGCCAGCAGCCAAGGGACGGGGAGGGAGACCCAGTACTTC TRBJ2-5 14 . TRBV4-1 .
CSVEGGGSGPEAFF TGCAGCGTTGAAGGAGGCGGGTCGGGTCCTGAAGCTTTCTTT TRBJ1-1 14 . TRBV29-1 .
CSVSTGYYGYTF TGCAGCGTCTCGACAGGATACTATGGCTACACCTTC TRBJ1-2 12 . TRBV29-1 .
CASSMPPRASPDTQYF TGTGCCAGTAGTATGCCCCCTCGGGCTAGCCCAGATACGCAGTATTTT TRBJ2-3 16 . TRBV19 .
CASSRDRAKETQYF TGCGCCAGCAGCAGGGACAGGGCGAAAGAGACCCAGTACTTC TRBJ2-5 14 TRBD1 TRBV5-1 .
CASSFGTSGRRRGDTQYF TGTGCCAGCAGCTTCGGGACTAGCGGGAGAAGACGTGGGGATACGCAGTATTTT TRBJ2-3 18 TRBD2 TRBV7-9 .
CASTQGFSSGNTIYF TGTGCCAGCACCCAGGGTTTTAGCTCTGGAAACACCATATATTTT TRBJ1-3 15 . TRBV21-1 .
CASRRGGVAGNTIYF TGTGCCAGCCGTCGGGGCGGGGTAGCTGGAAACACCATATATTTT TRBJ1-3 15 . TRBV13 .
CASGLFSNYEQYF TGTGCTAGTGGTTTGTTCAGTAACTACGAGCAGTACTTC TRBJ2-7 13 . TRBV12-5 .
CASSELVRGYGYTF TGTGCCAGCAGTGAATTGGTACGCGGCTATGGCTACACCTTC TRBJ1-2 14 . TRBV6-1 .
CASSQGGLAGGLQETQYF TGCGCCAGCAGCCAAGGGGGACTAGCGGGGGGCCTCCAAGAGACCCAGTACTTC TRBJ2-5 18 TRBD2 TRBV4-1 .
CASSPRVQETQYF TGTGCCAGCTCACCCCGGGTCCAAGAGACCCAGTACTTC TRBJ2-5 13 . TRBV18 few
CASSSIDRGAVGGYTF TGTGCCAGCAGCTCAATCGACAGGGGCGCAGTAGGTGGCTACACCTTC TRBJ1-2 16 TRBD1 TRBV7-2 .
CASSFFSGANVLTF TGTGCCAGCAGTTTCTTCTCTGGGGCCAACGTCCTGACTTTC TRBJ2-6 14 . TRBV27 once
CASSSQTDSISPLHF TGTGCCAGCAGCTCCCAGACAGACTCAATTTCACCCCTCCACTTT TRBJ1-6 15 . TRBV5-8 .
CASSVEGQGYEKLFF TGTGCCAGCAGCGTAGAAGGACAGGGGTATGAAAAACTGTTTTTT TRBJ1-4 15 TRBD1 TRBV9 .
CASTPPGAYNEQFF TGTGCCAGCACCCCCCCGGGGGCCTACAATGAGCAGTTCTTC TRBJ2-1 14 . TRBV6-5 .
CASSLQGTDTDTQYF TGTGCCAGCAGCCTACAGGGGACTGACACAGATACGCAGTATTTT TRBJ2-3 15 . TRBV7-2 .
CASSPRYGTGDHEQYF TGCGCCAGCAGCCCTCGCTACGGGACAGGGGACCACGAGCAGTACTTC TRBJ2-7 16 TRBD1 TRBV4-1 .
CASSLGTGPYEQYF TGTGCCAGCAGTTTAGGGACAGGGCCCTACGAGCAGTACTTC TRBJ2-7 14 TRBD1 TRBV27 few
CASSLISGMNQPQHF TGTGCCAGCAGCTTAATATCAGGGATGAATCAGCCCCAGCATTTT TRBJ1-5 15 . TRBV7-2 once
CASSYRSEAFF TGTGCCAGCAGTTACCGGTCTGAAGCTTTCTTT TRBJ1-1 11 . TRBV6-5 .
CASSDWGDGYTF TGTGCCAGCAGTGACTGGGGGGATGGCTACACCTTC TRBJ1-2 12 . TRBV6-1 once
CASSSSGAGNYGYTF TGTGCCAGTAGTTCCTCCGGTGCGGGAAACTATGGCTACACCTTC TRBJ1-2 15 . TRBV19 few
CASSLGGRTDTQYF TGCGCCAGCAGCTTAGGGGGCAGGACAGATACGCAGTATTTT TRBJ2-3 14 TRBD1 TRBV5-1 few